This T cell receptor (beta chain) is from a study of patients and donors after allogeneic stem cell transplantation. TCRdb re-derived calls from the RT-PCR reads in MiXCR, one entry per CDR3 protein. The sample has about 200,000 distinct CDR3 sequences, about 37% seen once. Trimming at V came to 5 bases and at J to 7 bases, leaving 8 bases not matched to a gene. In germline, CDR1 is DFQATT, CDR2 SNEGSKA (reference sequence). This CDR3 is built from 15 residues. The sequenced sample consisted of blood, either unsorted or a sorted T cell fraction (not recorded which). The chain links TRBV20-1 to TRBJ1-6; the match to TRBD1 covers 10 bases. The receptor was derived from a human donor who was either an allogeneic HSCT recipient or a stem cell or donor lymphocyte infusion donor (not recorded which). It is not recorded whose cells these are; they may come from a transplant donor. CDR3 protein: CSAPVPGQGNSPLHF. CDR3 nucleotides: TGCAGTGCTCCGGTTCCGGGACAGGGGAATTCACCCCTCCACTTT.